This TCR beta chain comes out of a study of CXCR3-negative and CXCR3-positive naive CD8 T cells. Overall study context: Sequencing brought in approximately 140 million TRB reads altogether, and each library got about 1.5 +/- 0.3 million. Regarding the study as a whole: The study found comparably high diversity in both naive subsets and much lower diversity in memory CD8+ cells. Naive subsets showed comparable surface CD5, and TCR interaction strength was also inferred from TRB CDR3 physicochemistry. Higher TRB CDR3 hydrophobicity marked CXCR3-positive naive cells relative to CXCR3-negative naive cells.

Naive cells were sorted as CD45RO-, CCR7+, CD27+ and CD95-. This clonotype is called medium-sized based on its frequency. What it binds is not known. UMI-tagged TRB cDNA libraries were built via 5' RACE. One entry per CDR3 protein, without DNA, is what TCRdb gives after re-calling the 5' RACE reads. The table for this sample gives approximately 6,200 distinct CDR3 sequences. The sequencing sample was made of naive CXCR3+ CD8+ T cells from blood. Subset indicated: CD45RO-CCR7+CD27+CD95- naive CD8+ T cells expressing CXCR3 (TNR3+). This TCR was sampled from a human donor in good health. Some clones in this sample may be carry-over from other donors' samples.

CDR3 sequence: CASSLTSGFSGANVLTF. The chain is built from TRBV28 and TRBJ2-6; the TRBD2 assignment by TCRdb is unverifiable without DNA. This CDR3 has 17 amino acids. Germline CDR1 reads MDHEN; CDR2 reads SYDVKM.